This note documents a single T cell receptor beta chain sequence. V was trimmed by 0 bases and J by 2 bases, leaving 6 bases between them. In germline, CDR1 is SGDLS, CDR2 YYNGEE. There are 15 residues in the CDR3. The data are from a study of blood T cell repertoires in COVID-19. Study at large: From the United States, Italy and Spain came samples of acute and convalescent COVID-19.

This table comes from immunoSEQ multiplex PCR, and its TCRdb copy is limited to in-frame clones, with some not included. The sample contains over 150,000 clones, roughly four fifths of which appear only once. The sequencing input was peripheral blood. The sequence derives from a woman in her 70s with COVID-19, enrolled during active disease. The V gene is TRBV9, the J gene TRBJ1-6; D remains ambiguous. The CDR3 region has the DNA TGTGCCAGCAGCGTAGATTTTACCTATAATTCACCCCTCCACTTT. This encodes CASSVDFTYNSPLHF.